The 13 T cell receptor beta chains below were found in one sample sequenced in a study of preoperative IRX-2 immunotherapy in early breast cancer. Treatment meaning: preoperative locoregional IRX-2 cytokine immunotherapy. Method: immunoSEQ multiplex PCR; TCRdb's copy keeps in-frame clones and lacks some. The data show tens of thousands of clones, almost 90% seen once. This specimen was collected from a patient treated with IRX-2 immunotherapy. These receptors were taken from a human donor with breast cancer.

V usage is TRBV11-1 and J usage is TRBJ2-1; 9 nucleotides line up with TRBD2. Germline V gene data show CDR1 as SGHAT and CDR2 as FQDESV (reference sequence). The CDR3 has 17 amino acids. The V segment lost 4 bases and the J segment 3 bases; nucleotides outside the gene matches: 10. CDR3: CASSSRGVSGSYNEQFF. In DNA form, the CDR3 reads TGTGCCAGCAGCTCACGAGGGGTTAGCGGGAGCTACAATGAGCAGTTCTTC.

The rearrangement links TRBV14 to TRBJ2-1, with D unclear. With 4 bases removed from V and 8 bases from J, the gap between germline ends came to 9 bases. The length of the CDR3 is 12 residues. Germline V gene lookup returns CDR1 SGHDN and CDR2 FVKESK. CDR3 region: CASSPSLYEQFF. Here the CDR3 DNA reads TGTGCCAGCAGCCCGTCGCTCTATGAGCAGTTCTTC.

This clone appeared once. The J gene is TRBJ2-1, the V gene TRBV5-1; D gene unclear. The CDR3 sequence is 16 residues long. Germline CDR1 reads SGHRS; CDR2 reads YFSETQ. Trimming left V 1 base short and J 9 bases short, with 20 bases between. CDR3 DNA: TGCGCCAGCAGCTTGAGGCAGGACCCCAGTGAAGGTGAGCAGTTCTTC. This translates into CASSLRQDPSEGEQFF.

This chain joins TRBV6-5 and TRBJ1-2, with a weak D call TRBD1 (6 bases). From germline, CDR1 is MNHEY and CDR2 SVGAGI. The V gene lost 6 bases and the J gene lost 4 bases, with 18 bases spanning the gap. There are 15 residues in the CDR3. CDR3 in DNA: TGTGCCAGCAGATCAAGTCAGGGGCAGGGCTATGGCTACACCTTC. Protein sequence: CASRSSQGQGYGYTF.

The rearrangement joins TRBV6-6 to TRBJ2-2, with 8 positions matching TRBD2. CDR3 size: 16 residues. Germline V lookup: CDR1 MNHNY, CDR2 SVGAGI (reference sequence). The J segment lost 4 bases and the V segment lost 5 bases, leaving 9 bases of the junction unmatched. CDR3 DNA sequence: TGTGCCAGCAGTACCCAGGTCGCGGGAGGCACCGGGGAGCTGTTTTTT. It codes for CASSTQVAGGTGELFF.

The CDR3 region is CASSQVLGNQPQHF. CDR3 in DNA: TGCGCCAGCAGCCAAGTCTTGGGCAATCAGCCCCAGCATTTT. The V call is TRBV4-1, the J call TRBJ1-5, with no clear D. With 1 base removed from V and 2 bases from J, the gap between germline ends came to 6 bases. Germline V gene data show CDR1 as MGHRA and CDR2 as YSYEKL. This CDR3 comprises 14 residues.

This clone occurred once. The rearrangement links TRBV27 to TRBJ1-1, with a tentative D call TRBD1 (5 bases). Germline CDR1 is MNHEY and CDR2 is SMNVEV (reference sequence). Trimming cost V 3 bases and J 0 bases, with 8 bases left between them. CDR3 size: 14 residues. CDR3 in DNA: TGTGCCAGCAGTTTGGGACTACTGAACACTGAAGCTTTCTTT. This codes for CASSLGLLNTEAFF.

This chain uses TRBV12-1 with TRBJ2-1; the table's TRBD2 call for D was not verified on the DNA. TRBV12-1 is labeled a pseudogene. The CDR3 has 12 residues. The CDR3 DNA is TGTGCCAGCAGCTTTTACTACAATGAGCAGTTCTTC. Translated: CASSFYYNEQFF.

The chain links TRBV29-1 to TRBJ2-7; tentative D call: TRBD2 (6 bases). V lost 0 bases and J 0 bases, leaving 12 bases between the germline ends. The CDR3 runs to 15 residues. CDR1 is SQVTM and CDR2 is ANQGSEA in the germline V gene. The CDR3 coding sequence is TGCAGCGTTGAAGATGGTCTAGCGAGCTCCTACGAGCAGTACTTC. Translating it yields CSVEDGLASSYEQYF.

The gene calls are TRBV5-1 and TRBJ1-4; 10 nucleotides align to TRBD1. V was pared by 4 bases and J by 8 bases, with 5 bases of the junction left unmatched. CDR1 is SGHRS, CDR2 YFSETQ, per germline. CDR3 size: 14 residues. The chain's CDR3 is CASSQGQGREKLFF. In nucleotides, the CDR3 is TGCGCCAGCAGCCAGGGACAGGGGCGAGAAAAACTGTTTTTT.

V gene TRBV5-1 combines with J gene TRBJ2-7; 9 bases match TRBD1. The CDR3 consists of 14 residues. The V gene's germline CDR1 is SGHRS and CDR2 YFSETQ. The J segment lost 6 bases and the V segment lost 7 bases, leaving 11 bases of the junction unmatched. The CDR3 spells CASEQDRGGGEQYF. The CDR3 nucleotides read TGCGCCAGCGAACAGGACAGGGGTGGGGGCGAGCAGTACTTC. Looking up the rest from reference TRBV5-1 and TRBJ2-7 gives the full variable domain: KAGVTQTPRYLIKTRGQQVTLSCSPISGHRSVSWYQQTPGQGLQFLFEYFSETQRNKGNFPGRFSGRQFSNSRSEMNVSTLELGDSALYLCASEQDRGGGEQYFGPGTRLTVT.

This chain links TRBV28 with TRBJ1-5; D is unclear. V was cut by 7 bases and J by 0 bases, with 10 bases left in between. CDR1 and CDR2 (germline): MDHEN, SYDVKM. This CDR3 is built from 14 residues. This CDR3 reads CASKGEYSNQPQHF. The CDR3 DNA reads TGTGCCAGCAAGGGAGAATATAGCAATCAGCCCCAGCATTTT.

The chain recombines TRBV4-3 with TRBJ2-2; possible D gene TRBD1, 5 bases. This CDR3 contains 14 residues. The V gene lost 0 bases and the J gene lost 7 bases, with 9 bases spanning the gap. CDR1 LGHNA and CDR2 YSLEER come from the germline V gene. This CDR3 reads CASSQERGIGELFF. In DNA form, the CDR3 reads TGCGCCAGCAGCCAAGAAAGGGGAATCGGGGAGCTGTTTTTT.